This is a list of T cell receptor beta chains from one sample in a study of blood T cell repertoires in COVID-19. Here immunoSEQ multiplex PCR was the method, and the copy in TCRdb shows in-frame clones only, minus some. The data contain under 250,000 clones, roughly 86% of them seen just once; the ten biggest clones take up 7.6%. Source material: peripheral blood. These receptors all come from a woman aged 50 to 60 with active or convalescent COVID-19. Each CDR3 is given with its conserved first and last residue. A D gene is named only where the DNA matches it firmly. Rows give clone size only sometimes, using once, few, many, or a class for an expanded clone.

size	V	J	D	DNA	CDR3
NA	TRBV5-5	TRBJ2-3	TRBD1	TGTGCCAGCAGCTCGGACAGGGGGTACAAAGCAGATACGCAGTATTTT	CASSSDRGYKADTQYF
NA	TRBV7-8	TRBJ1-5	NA	TGTGCCAGCAGCTTAGCCTTAAGCAATCAGCCCCAGCATTTT	CASSLALSNQPQHF
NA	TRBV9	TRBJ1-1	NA	TGTGCCAGCAGCCCTCGCCCCGGGTCCCCTTCTGAAGCTTTCTTT	CASSPRPGSPSEAFF
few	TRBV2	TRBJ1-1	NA	TGTGCCAGCAGTGGCTTCGGGAACACTGAAGCTTTCTTT	CASSGFGNTEAFF
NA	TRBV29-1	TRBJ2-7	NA	TGCAGCGTTGAAGGGACAGACTACGAGCAGTACTTC	CSVEGTDYEQYF
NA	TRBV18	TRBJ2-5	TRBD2	TGTGCCAGCTCACCGCTACCCCTAGCGGGGGCTACCAGGGAGACCCAGTACTTC	CASSPLPLAGATRETQYF
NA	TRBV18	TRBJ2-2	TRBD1	TGTGCCAGCTCAGGTCCGGGACAGAAAGCCTATTCGAACACCGGGGAGCTGTTTTTT	CASSGPGQKAYSNTGELFF
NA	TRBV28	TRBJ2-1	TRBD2	TGTGCCAGCCACCGGGGGGGGAGCAATGAGCAGTTCTTC	CASHRGGSNEQFF
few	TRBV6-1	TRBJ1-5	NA	TGTGCCAGCAGTGATAGGCGGGACCTTCCACCCCAGCATTTT	CASSDRRDLPPQHF
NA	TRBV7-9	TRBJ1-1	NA	TGTGCCAGCAGCCCCCCCGGGGGAACGAACACTGAAGCTTTCTTT	CASSPPGGTNTEAFF
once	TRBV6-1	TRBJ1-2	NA	TGTGCCAGCAGTGAAAACCCCCGGTATGGCTACACCTTC	CASSENPRYGYTF
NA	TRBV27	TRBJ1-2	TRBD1	TGTGCCAGCAGTTTATCGGGGGGACAGAACTATGGCTACACCTTC	CASSLSGGQNYGYTF
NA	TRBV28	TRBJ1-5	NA	TGTGCCAGCAGCCCAGTCGACATTGCCCCGGATCAGCCCCAGCATTTT	CASSPVDIAPDQPQHF
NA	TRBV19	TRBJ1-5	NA	TGTGCCAGTAGTATTTACCGGGTCGGCAATCAGCCCCAGCATTTT	CASSIYRVGNQPQHF
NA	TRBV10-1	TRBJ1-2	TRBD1	TGCGCCAGCAGTTTTGAGACAGGGATAGGCTACACCTTC	CASSFETGIGYTF
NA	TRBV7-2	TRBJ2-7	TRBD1	TGTGCCAGCAGGACCGGGACAGGGGGATCCTACGAGCAGTACTTC	CASRTGTGGSYEQYF
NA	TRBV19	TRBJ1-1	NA	TGTGCCAGTAGTTCTCAGGGGTTCGGCACTGAAGCTTTCTTT	CASSSQGFGTEAFF
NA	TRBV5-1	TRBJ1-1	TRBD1	TGCGCCAGCAGTTCGAGCGGACAGGGCACTGAAGCTTTCTTT	CASSSSGQGTEAFF
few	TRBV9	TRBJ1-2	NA	TGTGCCAGCAGCGTAGCGCCAGGGGAAGGGAACTATGGCTACACCTTC	CASSVAPGEGNYGYTF
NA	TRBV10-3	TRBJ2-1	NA	TGTGCCACCACGGGCATGGGGGCTGAGCAGTTCTTC	CATTGMGAEQFF
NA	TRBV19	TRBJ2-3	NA	TGTGCCAGTAGTATCCCTATAACAGATACGCAGTATTTT	CASSIPITDTQYF
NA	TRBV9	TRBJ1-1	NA	TGTGCCAGCAGCGTAGTGGGGACATTGAACACTGAAGCTTTCTTT	CASSVVGTLNTEAFF
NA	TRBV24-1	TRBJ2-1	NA	TGTGCCACCAGTGATTTCTCCCAGGTCAATGAGCAGTTCTTC	CATSDFSQVNEQFF
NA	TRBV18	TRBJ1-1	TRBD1	TGTGCCAGCTCAGCCGGGACAGGGGAGTTAGCTTTCTTT	CASSAGTGELAFF
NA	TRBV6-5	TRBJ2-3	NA	TGTGCCAGCAGTTACTTCCCAGGGAGGACAGATACGCAGTATTTT	CASSYFPGRTDTQYF
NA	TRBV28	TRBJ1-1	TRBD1	TGTGCCAGCAGTGCTACGGGACAGGGGGGAAAGAACACTGAAGCTTTCTTT	CASSATGQGGKNTEAFF
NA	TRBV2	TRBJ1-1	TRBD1	TGTGCCAGCAGGAGGGAACGACAGGGCGAGGAGGCTTTCTTT	CASRRERQGEEAFF
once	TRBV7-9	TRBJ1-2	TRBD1	TGTGCCAGCAGCTTTCTACTGGGACAGAATTATGGCTACACCTTC	CASSFLLGQNYGYTF